In this sample, the clone carrying this TCR beta chain turned up many times. Its antigen is not known. Individual cDNA molecules were tagged with unique molecular identifiers, the study reported. TCRdb reanalysed the 5' RACE reads using MiXCR and keeps one entry per CDR3 protein. The repertoire holds approximately 38,000 distinct CDR3 sequences, with 4.5% to 5% as singletons. Germline V CDR1 and CDR2: SEHNR, FQNEAQ (reference sequence). The CDR3 consists of 13 residues. The V end was cut by 5 bases, the J end by 2 bases, with 9 bases between. This sample was included in a study of early T cells in non-severe SARS-CoV-2 infection. Looking at the study overall: Sequenced material consisted of bulk RNA (from unsorted whole blood), and chains were unpaired.

Points from the study as a whole: The matching step, a VDJdb search, favored anti-spike CD8 responses and missed private and CD4 specificities.

The source of this sequence is an adult who was a healthcare worker with PCR-confirmed SARS-CoV-2 infection or an uninfected control (not recorded which). The V call is TRBV7-9, the J call TRBJ1-2, with D uncertain. The sample consisted of whole blood. Here the CDR3 DNA reads TGTGCCAGCAGCCTGACTCAAAACTATGGCTACACCTTC. Translated: CASSLTQNYGYTF.